The clone carrying this TCR beta chain was seen repeatedly, ten times or more. This entry comes from a study of molecular identifiers for immune sequencing clone quantification. With V trimmed by 3 bases and J by 5 bases, 9 bases remained unmatched. The germline CDR1 and CDR2 sequences are MGHRA and YSYEKL. The CDR3 is 16 amino acids. TCRdb analysed the PCR reads with MiXCR anew, one entry per CDR3 protein. The sample has 60,000 to 70,000 distinct CDR3 sequences, about a sixth seen once. Sequencing was carried out using naive CD8+ T cells from blood, with Jurkat cell RNA spiked in. The subset here: FACS-sorted CD8+CD4-CCR7+CD45RA+ naive T cells. The chain joins TRBV4-1 to TRBJ2-7, with TRBD2 matching 11 bases. The origin of this receptor is a human donor in good health. Some libraries in this study had Jurkat cell RNA spiked in. CDR3 sequence: CASSQVAGGPRNEQYF. The CDR3 DNA follows: TGCGCCAGCAGCCAGGTAGCGGGAGGGCCTAGGAACGAGCAGTACTTC.